The next 25 T cell receptor beta chains were all read from a single sample in a study of blood T cells in healthy people across ages. Sample-barcoded 5' priming and a J-beta primer mix drove a second PCR of roughly 7 to 11 cycles. Each CDR3 protein is one row after TCRdb ran MiXCR on the 5' RACE reads. The sample gives 700,000 to 900,000 distinct CDR3 sequences, roughly 25% of which show up once; 3% is in the top ten. This same sample was also part of a study on T cells of mothers and their children.

Sequencing was done on a sample of blood. The receptors were sampled from a boy younger than 18 in good health.

The chain joins TRBV24-1 to TRBJ1-5; tentatively, D is TRBD1 (6 bases). The CDR3 contains 14 residues. Between the trimmed V and J ends, which lost 6 bases and 6 bases, there was a span of 14 bases. Germline V gene lookup returns CDR1 KGHDR and CDR2 SFDVKD. The CDR3 is CATSPAGEAQPQHF. The CDR3 coding sequence is TGTGCCACCAGTCCCGCAGGGGAGGCTCAGCCCCAGCATTTT.

This clonotype was detected only once. The CDR3 nucleotides are TGTGCCAGCAGTATCCCTATAGGGGGGTGGGGGGCCAACGTCCTGACTTTC. Translation gives CASSIPIGGWGANVLTF. The rearrangement joins TRBV12-3 or TRBV12-4 to TRBJ2-6, with D perhaps matching TRBD1 or TRBD2 (6 bases each). Trimming pared 5 bases from V and 4 bases from J, leaving 18 bases between. The CDR3 runs to 17 residues.

This chain joins TRBV11-2 and TRBJ2-3; D uncertain. The CDR3 sequence is 14 residues long. Per germline, CDR1 SGHAT and CDR2 FQNNGV. The V end lost 1 base, the J end lost 2 bases, and 7 bases lay between the germline ends. CDR3 protein: CASSLVQDTDTQYF. The CDR3 nucleotides read TGTGCCAGCAGCTTAGTCCAGGACACAGATACGCAGTATTTT.

In this sample, this clonotype turned up a few times. The genes are TRBV2 and TRBJ2-2; D is perhaps TRBD2 (6 bases). Germline V CDR1 and CDR2: SNHLY, FYNNEI. The length of the CDR3 is 15 residues. The V gene lost 8 bases and the J gene lost 0 bases, with 13 bases spanning the gap. The CDR3 DNA reads as TGTGCCAGCTGCAGGAGGGGCACGAACACCGGGGAGCTGTTTTTT. Translated: CASCRRGTNTGELFF. The whole variable domain, remainder taken from reference TRBV2 and TRBJ2-2, is EPEVTQTPSHQVTQMGQEVILRCVPISNHLYFYWYRQILGQKVEFLVSFYNNEISEKSEIFDDQFSVERPDGSNFTLKIRSTKLEDSAMYFCASCRRGTNTGELFFGEGSRLTVL.

The genes are TRBV7-8 and TRBJ2-7; a weak D match, TRBD1 (6 bases). Trimming removed 5 bases at V and 0 bases at J, with 17 bases between. Germline V gene data show CDR1 as SGHVS and CDR2 as FQNEAQ. This CDR3 is 16 amino acids long. CDR3 amino acids: CASSPTMGATSYEQYF. CDR3 nucleotide sequence: TGTGCCAGCAGCCCTACCATGGGGGCGACCTCCTACGAGCAGTACTTC.

This chain joins TRBV5-1 and TRBJ1-1; D is perhaps TRBD1 (5 bases). V lost 6 bases to trimming and J lost 1 base, with 13 bases between them. Germline CDR1 is SGHRS and CDR2 is YFSETQ. The CDR3 is 14 residues long. CDR3: CASTPGRSNTEAFF. CDR3 bases: TGCGCCAGCACGCCGGGACGGTCGAACACTGAAGCTTTCTTT. The whole variable domain, filled in from reference TRBV5-1 and TRBJ1-1, reads KAGVTQTPRYLIKTRGQQVTLSCSPISGHRSVSWYQQTPGQGLQFLFEYFSETQRNKGNFPGRFSGRQFSNSRSEMNVSTLELGDSALYLCASTPGRSNTEAFFGQGTRLTVV.

The rearrangement joins TRBV10-3 to TRBJ2-5; possibly TRBD1 or TRBD2 for D (5 bases each). This CDR3 has 15 amino acids. Looked up from germline, CDR1 is ENHRY and CDR2 is SYGVKD. Trimming took off 4 bases at V and 1 base at J, with 13 bases between the two ends. CDR3 in DNA: TGTGCCATCAGTGGGCGAGGGACGTCCCAAGAGACCCAGTACTTC. As protein: CAISGRGTSQETQYF.

This chain uses TRBV20-1 with TRBJ1-2, with D possibly TRBD1 on 6 matching bases. This CDR3 has 13 residues. Trimming pared 6 bases from V and 2 bases from J, leaving 13 bases between. Germline V gene data show CDR1 as DFQATT and CDR2 as SNEGSKA (reference sequence). CDR3 nucleotides: TGCAGTGCCCTTGACAGGACAAACTATGGCTACACCTTC. Protein: CSALDRTNYGYTF.

There are a few counts of this clonotype. This may be a read error, as it is one base from a much larger clone. CDR3 region: CASSAVETQYF. DNA of the CDR3: TGTGCCAGCAGCGCTGTGGAGACCCAGTACTTC. The rearrangement uses TRBV11-2 and TRBJ2-5; D is undetermined. The germline gives CDR1 SGHAT, CDR2 FQNNGV. This CDR3 spans 11 amino acids. V was cut by 5 bases and J by 5 bases, with 6 bases left in between.

V usage is TRBV7-2 and J usage is TRBJ1-2, with D hard to call. CDR3 size: 15 residues. CDR1 is SGHTA and CDR2 is FQGNSA in the germline V gene. Trimming stripped 6 bases from V and 3 bases from J, with 17 bases between. This CDR3 reads CASSITLTEDYGYTF. CDR3 nucleotides: TGTGCCAGCAGTATTACATTAACAGAAGACTATGGCTACACCTTC.

J is TRBJ2-6 and V is TRBV27; a possible D gene is TRBD2 (5 bases). The V end was cut by 8 bases, the J end by 4 bases, with 18 bases between. The germline CDR1 and CDR2 sequences are MNHEY and SMNVEV (reference sequence). The length of the CDR3 is 16 residues. In nucleotides, the CDR3 is TGTGCCAGCCGGGGTCCGGCCAAAGCCGGGGCCAACGTCCTGACTTTC. It specifies CASRGPAKAGANVLTF. The full variable domain, rest sourced from reference TRBV27 and TRBJ2-6, is EAQVTQNPRYLITVTGKKLTVTCSQNMNHEYMSWYRQDPGLGLRQIYYSMNVEVTDKGDVPEGYKVSRKEKRNFPLILESPSPNQTSLYFCASRGPAKAGANVLTFGAGSRLTVL.

The rearrangement links TRBV20-1 to TRBJ2-4, with D possibly called TRBD1 or TRBD2 (5 bases each). Trimming cost V 5 bases and J 3 bases, with 14 bases left between them. Germline values: CDR1 DFQATT, CDR2 SNEGSKA (reference sequence). This CDR3 contains 14 residues. The CDR3 sequence is CSASERQGKNIQYF. In DNA, the CDR3 is TGCAGTGCTTCCGAGCGGCAGGGCAAAAACATTCAGTACTTC.

This clonotype was recorded a few times. This chain joins TRBV13 and TRBJ2-7; possibly TRBD2 for D (5 bases). The CDR3 spans 14 residues. Germline V gene sequence: CDR1 PRHDT, CDR2 FYEKMQ (reference sequence). V lost 2 bases and J 1 base, leaving 9 bases between the germline ends. The CDR3 sequence is CASSLPRRSYEQYF. The DNA for the CDR3 is TGTGCCAGCAGCTTACCCAGGAGGTCCTACGAGCAGTACTTC.

This clonotype was detected once. The chain is built from TRBV19 and TRBJ1-1, with 7 bases lining up with TRBD1. CDR3 length equals 12 residues. V trimming: 9 bases; J trimming: 9 bases; junction bases outside the gene matches: 10. Germline assignment: CDR1 LNHDA and CDR2 SQIVND (reference sequence). CDR3 sequence: CASRTPGQKAFF. Here the CDR3 DNA reads TGTGCCAGCCGAACACCGGGACAGAAAGCTTTCTTT.

The rearrangement joins TRBV9 to TRBJ2-3; TRBD2 matches at 14 bases. The germline gives CDR1 SGDLS, CDR2 YYNGEE. J lost 1 base, V lost 0 bases, and 4 bases had no gene match. CDR3 length equals 18 residues. The CDR3 DNA sequence: TGTGCCAGCAGCGTAGCCGGACTAGCGGGGGGCGGCACAGATACGCAGTATTTT. Protein: CASSVAGLAGGGTDTQYF.

The chain links TRBV29-1 to TRBJ1-4; no clear D. The CDR3 is 13 amino acids. Germline loops: CDR1 SQVTM, CDR2 ANQGSEA. V was shortened by 4 bases and J by 0 bases, with 6 bases between the two germline ends. The CDR3 is CSVVSPTNEKLFF. CDR3 in DNA: TGCAGCGTTGTCTCACCAACTAATGAAAAACTGTTTTTT. The whole variable domain, remainder taken from reference TRBV29-1 and TRBJ1-4, is SAVISQKPSRDICQRGTSLTIQCQVDSQVTMMFWYRQQPGQSLTLIATANQGSEATYESGFVIDKFPISRPNLTFSTLTVSNMSPEDSSIYLCSVVSPTNEKLFFGSGTQLSVL.

The rearrangement links TRBV5-1 to TRBJ1-4; 7 positions agree with TRBD1. The J segment lost 0 bases and the V segment lost 4 bases, leaving 3 bases of the junction unmatched. The CDR3 runs 15 residues. Germline V lookup: CDR1 SGHRS, CDR2 YFSETQ. Here the CDR3 reads CASSDTGATNEKLFF. The CDR3 DNA reads as TGCGCCAGCAGCGATACAGGGGCAACTAATGAAAAACTGTTTTTT. Complete variable domain (other parts from reference TRBV5-1 and TRBJ1-4): KAGVTQTPRYLIKTRGQQVTLSCSPISGHRSVSWYQQTPGQGLQFLFEYFSETQRNKGNFPGRFSGRQFSNSRSEMNVSTLELGDSALYLCASSDTGATNEKLFFGSGTQLSVL.

The chain links TRBV29-1 to TRBJ2-5; no clear D. The DNA end lines up better with TRBJ2-7; the J call may be wrong. The CDR3 consists of 12 residues. Germline lookup yields CDR1 SQVTM and CDR2 ANQGSEA. The CDR3 here is CSVYVGSYEQYF. CDR3 nucleotides: TGCAGCGTTTATGTCGGGTCCTACGAGCAGTACTTC.

The sample holds a few counts of this clonotype. CDR3 bases: TGTGTAGCAGGGGCTAGCGGACTCTACGAGCAGTACTTC. Its protein is CVAGASGLYEQYF. The genes are TRBV6-5 and TRBJ2-7; weak D call: TRBD2 (7 bases). This CDR3 has 13 residues. Germline V gene sequence: CDR1 MNHEY, CDR2 SVGAGI.

This clonotype was seen more than once but under ten times. This chain's CDR3 is CSVEGRIDYEQYF. CDR3 nucleotide sequence: TGCAGCGTTGAAGGGCGGATAGACTACGAGCAGTACTTC. This chain connects TRBV29-1 to TRBJ2-5; D is uncertain. The DNA matches TRBJ2-7 better at its end, which makes the J call doubtful. Germline loops: CDR1 SQVTM, CDR2 ANQGSEA. The length of the CDR3 is 13 residues.

This clonotype has more than one count but fewer than ten. The gene calls are TRBV7-2 and TRBJ2-3, with D unresolved. Germline values: CDR1 SGHTA, CDR2 FQGNSA. Trimming stripped 1 base from V and 3 bases from J, with 8 bases between. CDR3 length: 14 amino acids. The CDR3 DNA follows: TGTGCCAGCAGCTTAGGCCTCTTAACAGATACGCAGTATTTT. This sequence encodes CASSLGLLTDTQYF.

The J gene is TRBJ1-1, the V gene TRBV12-3 or TRBV12-4, with no clear D. V was pared by 3 bases and J by 1 base, with 15 bases between. The CDR3 extends over 16 amino acids. CDR3 nucleotides: TGTGCCAGCAGTTTTTGGACGGGCCACCCGAACACTGAAGCTTTCTTT. This translates into CASSFWTGHPNTEAFF.

The chain employs TRBV29-1 and TRBJ1-2; 7 bases match TRBD1. Germline CDR1 reads SQVTM; CDR2 reads ANQGSEA. With 7 bases clipped from V and 0 bases from J, the junction kept 8 bases outside the gene matches. There are 14 residues in the CDR3. The DNA for the CDR3 is TGCAGCGCCATAGCACAGGGGCCTAACTATGGCTACACCTTC. Its translation is CSAIAQGPNYGYTF.

Comments on this clonotype: Given the absence of the conserved phenylalanine or tryptophan at the CDR3 end, a read error is likely. The chain recombines TRBV6-6 with TRBJ2-5; D could derive from TRBD1 or TRBD2 (6 bases each). This CDR3 has 14 amino acids. V shed 6 bases and J shed 1 base, with 12 bases lying between them. CDR1 and CDR2 from the germline V gene are MNHNY and SVGAGI (reference sequence). CDR3 DNA: TGTGCCAGCAGCCCCGGGGGCTCCCAAGAGACCCAGTACCTC. It translates to CASSPGGSQETQYL.

This clonotype was recorded a few times. The rearrangement links TRBV10-2 to TRBJ2-5; the match to TRBD2 covers 8 bases. Germline CDR1 and CDR2: WSHSY and SAAADI. The CDR3 is 15 residues long. The junction had 9 bases not matched to a gene; V was cut back by 4 bases and J by 5 bases. This CDR3 is CASSGAGGSGETQYF. The CDR3 DNA sequence: TGCGCCAGCAGTGGGGCGGGGGGTAGCGGGGAGACCCAGTACTTC.